This T cell receptor beta chain comes out of a study of sequential checkpoint blockade in melanoma. Overall study: Randomization was 1:1 between first-line nivolumab→ipilimumab and ipilimumab→nivolumab.

Measured with immunoSEQ multiplex PCR; TCRdb has only the in-frame clones, and not every one. The sample records about 11,000 clones, roughly 80% being singletons. Treatment here: randomized to nivolumab then ipilimumab (arm A) or the reverse (arm B). PBMC sorting kept live CD3+CD8+ cells without CD19 or CD56. The sample here was CD8+ T cells sorted from blood (inferred from file names), taken from a patient given nivolumab and ipilimumab in sequence. This TCR came from a human donor with melanoma.

CDR3 DNA sequence: TGTGCCAGCAGCTTAACCCAGGGGGCACCCCTCCACTTT. Amino acids: CASSLTQGAPLHF. V gene TRBV7-9 combines with J gene TRBJ1-6, with 7 nucleotides matching TRBD1. V lost 2 bases and J lost 11; bases outside the gene matches: 3. The CDR3 covers 13 residues. CDR1 is SEHNR and CDR2 is FQNEAQ in the germline V gene (reference sequence).